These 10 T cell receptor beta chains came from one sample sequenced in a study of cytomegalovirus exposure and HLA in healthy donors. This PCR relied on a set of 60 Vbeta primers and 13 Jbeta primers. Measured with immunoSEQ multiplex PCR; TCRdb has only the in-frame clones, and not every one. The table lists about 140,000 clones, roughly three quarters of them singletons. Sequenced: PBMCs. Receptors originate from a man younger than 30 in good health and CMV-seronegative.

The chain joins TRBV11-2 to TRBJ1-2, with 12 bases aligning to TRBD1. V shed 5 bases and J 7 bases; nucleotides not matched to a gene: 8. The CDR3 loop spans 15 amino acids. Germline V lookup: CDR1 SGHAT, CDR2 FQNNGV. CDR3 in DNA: TGTGCCAGCAGCGAACCGGGACAGGGGGCCGGTGGCTACACCTTC. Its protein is CASSEPGQGAGGYTF.

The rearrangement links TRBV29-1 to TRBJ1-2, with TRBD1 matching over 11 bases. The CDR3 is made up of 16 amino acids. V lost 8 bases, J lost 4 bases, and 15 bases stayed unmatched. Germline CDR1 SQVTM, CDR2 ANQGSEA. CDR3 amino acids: CSTGQGASTCPYGYTF. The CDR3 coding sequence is TGCAGCACAGGACAGGGGGCTTCCACCTGCCCCTATGGCTACACCTTC. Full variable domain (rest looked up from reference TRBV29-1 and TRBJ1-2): SAVISQKPSRDICQRGTSLTIQCQVDSQVTMMFWYRQQPGQSLTLIATANQGSEATYESGFVIDKFPISRPNLTFSTLTVSNMSPEDSSIYLCSTGQGASTCPYGYTFGSGTRLTVV.

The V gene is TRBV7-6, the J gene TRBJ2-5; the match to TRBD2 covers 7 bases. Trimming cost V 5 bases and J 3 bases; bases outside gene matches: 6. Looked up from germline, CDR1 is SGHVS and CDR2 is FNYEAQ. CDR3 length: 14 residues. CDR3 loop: CASSRTSVEETQYF. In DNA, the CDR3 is TGTGCCAGCAGCAGAACTAGCGTCGAAGAGACCCAGTACTTC.

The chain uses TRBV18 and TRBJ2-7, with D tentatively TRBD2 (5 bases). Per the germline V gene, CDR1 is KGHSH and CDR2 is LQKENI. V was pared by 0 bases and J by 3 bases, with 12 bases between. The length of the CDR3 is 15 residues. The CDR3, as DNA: TGTGCCAGCTCACCACCGGCTAGCCGTCTCTACGAGCAGTACTTC. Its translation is CASSPPASRLYEQYF.

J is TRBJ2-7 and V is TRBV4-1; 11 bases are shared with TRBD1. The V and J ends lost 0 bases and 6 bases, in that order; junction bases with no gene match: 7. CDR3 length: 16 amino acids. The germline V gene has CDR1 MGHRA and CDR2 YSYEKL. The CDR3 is CASSQEVGQGVFEQYF. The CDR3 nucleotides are TGCGCCAGCAGCCAAGAGGTGGGACAGGGGGTCTTCGAGCAGTACTTC.

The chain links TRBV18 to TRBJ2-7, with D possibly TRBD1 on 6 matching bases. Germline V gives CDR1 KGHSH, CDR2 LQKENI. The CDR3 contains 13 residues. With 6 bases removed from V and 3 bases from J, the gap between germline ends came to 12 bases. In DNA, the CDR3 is TGTGCCAGCTCGGTTACAGGGAGCTACGAGCAGTACTTC. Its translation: CASSVTGSYEQYF. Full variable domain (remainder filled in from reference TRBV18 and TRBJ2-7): NAGVMQNPRHLVRRRGQEARLRCSPMKGHSHVYWYRQLPEEGLKFMVYLQKENIIDESGMPKERFSAEFPKEGPSILRIQQVVRGDSAAYFCASSVTGSYEQYFGPGTRLTVT.

The CDR3: CASGITGGARETQYF. CDR3 DNA: TGCGCCAGCGGGATTACAGGGGGCGCGCGAGAGACCCAGTACTTC. This chain joins TRBV5-1 and TRBJ2-5; 9 bases align to TRBD1. The CDR3 consists of 15 residues. CDR1 and CDR2 (germline): SGHRS, YFSETQ. The trim removed 7 bases at V and 4 bases at J, leaving 11 bases unmatched.

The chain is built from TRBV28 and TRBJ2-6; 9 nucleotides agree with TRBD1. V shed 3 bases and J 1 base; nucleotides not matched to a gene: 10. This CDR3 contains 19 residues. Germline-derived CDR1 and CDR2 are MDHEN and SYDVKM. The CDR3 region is CASSFIGTGLPSGANVLTF. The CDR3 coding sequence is TGTGCCAGCAGTTTTATAGGGACAGGGTTACCTTCTGGGGCCAACGTCCTGACTTTC.

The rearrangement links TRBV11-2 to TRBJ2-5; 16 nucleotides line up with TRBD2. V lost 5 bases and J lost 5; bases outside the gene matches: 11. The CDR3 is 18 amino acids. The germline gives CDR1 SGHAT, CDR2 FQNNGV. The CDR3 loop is CASSPGLAGGPGGETQYF. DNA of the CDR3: TGTGCCAGCAGCCCGGGACTAGCGGGGGGGCCGGGTGGGGAGACCCAGTACTTC.

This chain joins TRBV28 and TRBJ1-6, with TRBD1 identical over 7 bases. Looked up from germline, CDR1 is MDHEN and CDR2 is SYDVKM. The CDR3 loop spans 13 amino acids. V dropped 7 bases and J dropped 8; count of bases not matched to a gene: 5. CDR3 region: CASKTGWDSPLHF. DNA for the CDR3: TGTGCCAGCAAGACAGGGTGGGATTCACCCCTCCACTTT.